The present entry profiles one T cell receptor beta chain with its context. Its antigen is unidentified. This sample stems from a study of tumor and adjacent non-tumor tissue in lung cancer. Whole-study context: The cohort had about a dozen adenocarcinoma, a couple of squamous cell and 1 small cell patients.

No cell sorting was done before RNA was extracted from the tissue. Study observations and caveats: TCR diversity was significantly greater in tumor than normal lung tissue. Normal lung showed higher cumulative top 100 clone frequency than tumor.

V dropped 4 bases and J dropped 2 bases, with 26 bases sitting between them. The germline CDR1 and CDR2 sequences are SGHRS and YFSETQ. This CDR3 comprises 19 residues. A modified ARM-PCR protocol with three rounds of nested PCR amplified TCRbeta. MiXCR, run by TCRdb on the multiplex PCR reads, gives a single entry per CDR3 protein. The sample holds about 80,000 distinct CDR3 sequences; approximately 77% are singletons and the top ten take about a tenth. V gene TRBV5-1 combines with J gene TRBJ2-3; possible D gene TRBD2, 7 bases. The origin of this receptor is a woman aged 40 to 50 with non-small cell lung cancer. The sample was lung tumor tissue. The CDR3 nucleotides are TGCGCCAGCAGCCTCAACCAAAGTGGTAGGGGGAGGGTCACAGATACGCAGTATTTT. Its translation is CASSLNQSGRGRVTDTQYF.